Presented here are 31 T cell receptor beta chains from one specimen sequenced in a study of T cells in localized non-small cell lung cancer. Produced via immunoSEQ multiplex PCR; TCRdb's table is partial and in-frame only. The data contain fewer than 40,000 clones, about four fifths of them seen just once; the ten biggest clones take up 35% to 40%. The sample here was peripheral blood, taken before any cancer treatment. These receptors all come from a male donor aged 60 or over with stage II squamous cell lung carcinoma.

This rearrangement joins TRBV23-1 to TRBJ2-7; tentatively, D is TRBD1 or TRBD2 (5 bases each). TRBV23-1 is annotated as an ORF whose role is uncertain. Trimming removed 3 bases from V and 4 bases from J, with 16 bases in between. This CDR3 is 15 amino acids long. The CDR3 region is CASSHGGQSRYEQYF. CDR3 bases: TGCGCCAGCAGTCATGGGGGTCAATCCAGGTACGAGCAGTACTTC.

The CDR3 loop reads CASSWDRNQPQHF. Here the CDR3 DNA reads TGTGCCAGCAGTTGGGACAGAAATCAGCCCCAGCATTTT. The gene calls are TRBV6-5 and TRBJ1-5; 7 bases map to TRBD1. The germline V gene encodes CDR1 MNHEY and CDR2 SVGAGI. V lost 4 bases, J lost 4 bases, and 1 base stayed unmatched. The length of the CDR3 is 13 residues.

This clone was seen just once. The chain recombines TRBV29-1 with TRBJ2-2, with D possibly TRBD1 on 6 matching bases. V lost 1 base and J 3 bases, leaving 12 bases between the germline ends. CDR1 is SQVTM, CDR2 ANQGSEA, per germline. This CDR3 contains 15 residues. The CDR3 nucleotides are TGCAGCGTTGAAGGAGGGGGAGTCGACACCGGGGAGCTGTTTTTT. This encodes CSVEGGGVDTGELFF.

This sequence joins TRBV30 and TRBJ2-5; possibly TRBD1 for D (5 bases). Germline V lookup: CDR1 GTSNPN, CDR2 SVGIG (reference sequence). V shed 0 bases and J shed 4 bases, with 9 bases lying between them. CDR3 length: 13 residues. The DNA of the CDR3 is TGTGCCTGGAGTGTAAGGGGCGGAGAGACCCAGTACTTC. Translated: CAWSVRGGETQYF.

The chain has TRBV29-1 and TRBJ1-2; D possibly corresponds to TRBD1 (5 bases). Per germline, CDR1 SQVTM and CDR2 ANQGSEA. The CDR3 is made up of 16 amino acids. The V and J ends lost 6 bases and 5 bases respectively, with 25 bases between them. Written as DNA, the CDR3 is TGCAGCGTCCGTCAGCTTGGCCGGGGGTTTAGTTATGGCTACACCTTC. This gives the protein CSVRQLGRGFSYGYTF.

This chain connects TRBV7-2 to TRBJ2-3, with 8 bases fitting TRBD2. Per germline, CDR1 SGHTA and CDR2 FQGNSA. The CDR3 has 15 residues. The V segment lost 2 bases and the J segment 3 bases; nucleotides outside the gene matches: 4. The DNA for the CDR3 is TGTGCCAGCAGCTTAAGGCGGGAGGATACAGATACGCAGTATTTT. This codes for CASSLRREDTDTQYF.

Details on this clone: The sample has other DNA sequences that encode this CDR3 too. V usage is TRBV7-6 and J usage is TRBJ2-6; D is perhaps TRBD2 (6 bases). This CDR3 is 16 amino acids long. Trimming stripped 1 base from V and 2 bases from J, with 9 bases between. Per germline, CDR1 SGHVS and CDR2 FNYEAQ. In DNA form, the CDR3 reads TGTGCCAGCAGCTTAGGGGGGACTGCTGGGGCCAACGTCCTGACTTTC. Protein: CASSLGGTAGANVLTF.

The CDR3 is CASSLQSSEQYF. The CDR3 DNA reads TGTGCCAGCAGTCTCCAGTCTAGCGAGCAGTACTTC. The gene calls are TRBV28 and TRBJ2-7; D remains unclear. V was shortened by 5 bases and J by 6 bases, with 11 bases between the two germline ends. The CDR3 extends over 12 amino acids. Germline assignment: CDR1 MDHEN and CDR2 SYDVKM.

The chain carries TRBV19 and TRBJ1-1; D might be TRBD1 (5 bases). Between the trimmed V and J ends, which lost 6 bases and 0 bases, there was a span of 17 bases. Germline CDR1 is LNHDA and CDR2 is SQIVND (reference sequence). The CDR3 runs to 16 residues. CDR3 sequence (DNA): TGTGCCAGTAGAATCCAGGGTGAAATAATGAACACTGAAGCTTTCTTT. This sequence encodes CASRIQGEIMNTEAFF.

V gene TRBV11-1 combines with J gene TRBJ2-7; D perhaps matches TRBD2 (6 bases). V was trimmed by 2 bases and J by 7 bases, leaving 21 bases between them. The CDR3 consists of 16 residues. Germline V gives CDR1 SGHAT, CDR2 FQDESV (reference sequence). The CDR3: CASSLPRTGELGEQYF. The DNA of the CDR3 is TGTGCCAGCAGCTTACCTAGGACGGGAGAGCTTGGGGAGCAGTACTTC.

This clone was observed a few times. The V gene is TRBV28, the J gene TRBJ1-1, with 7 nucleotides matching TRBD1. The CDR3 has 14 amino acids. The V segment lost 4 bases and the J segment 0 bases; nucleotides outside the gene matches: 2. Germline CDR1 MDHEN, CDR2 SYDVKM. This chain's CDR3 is CASSSTGLNTEAFF. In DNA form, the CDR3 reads TGTGCCAGCAGTTCGACAGGGTTGAACACTGAAGCTTTCTTT.

As DNA, the CDR3 is TGCAGCGTTGATTCTAGCGGGCTCCCAGATACGCAGTATTTT. Amino acid sequence: CSVDSSGLPDTQYF. J is TRBJ2-3 and V is TRBV29-1; 8 bases agree with TRBD2. Germline loops: CDR1 SQVTM, CDR2 ANQGSEA. The CDR3 extends over 14 amino acids. The junction had 6 bases not matched to a gene; V was cut back by 3 bases and J by 4 bases.

As DNA, the CDR3 is TGTGCCAGCAGTGACCGCGGGCGGTCCGATGGCTACACCTTC. Protein sequence: CASSDRGRSDGYTF. The chain uses TRBV25-1 and TRBJ1-2; no firm D call. Germline V gene lookup returns CDR1 MGHDK and CDR2 SYGVNS. Trimming cost V 3 bases and J 6 bases, with 14 bases left between them. The length of the CDR3 is 14 residues.

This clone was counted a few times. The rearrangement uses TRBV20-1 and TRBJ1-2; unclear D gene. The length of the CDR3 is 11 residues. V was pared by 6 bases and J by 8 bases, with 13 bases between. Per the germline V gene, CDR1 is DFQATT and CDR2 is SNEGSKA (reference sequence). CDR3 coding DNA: TGCAGTGCACCGTCGGGCTTGGGCTACACCTTC. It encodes CSAPSGLGYTF.

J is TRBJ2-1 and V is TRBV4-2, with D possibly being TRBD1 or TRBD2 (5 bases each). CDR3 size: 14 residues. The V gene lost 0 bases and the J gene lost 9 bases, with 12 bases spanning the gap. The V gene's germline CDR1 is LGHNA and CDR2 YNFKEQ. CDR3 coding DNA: TGTGCCAGCAGCCAAGAAGGGACGGGTCTTGAGCAGTTCTTC. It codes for CASSQEGTGLEQFF.

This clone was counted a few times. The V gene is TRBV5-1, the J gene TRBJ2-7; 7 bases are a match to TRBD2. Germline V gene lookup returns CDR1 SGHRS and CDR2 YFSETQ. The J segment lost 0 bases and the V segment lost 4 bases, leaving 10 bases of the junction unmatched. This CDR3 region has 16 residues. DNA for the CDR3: TGCGCCAGCAGCGGGGGGGACTCGGACGGCTCCTACGAGCAGTACTTC. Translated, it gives CASSGGDSDGSYEQYF.

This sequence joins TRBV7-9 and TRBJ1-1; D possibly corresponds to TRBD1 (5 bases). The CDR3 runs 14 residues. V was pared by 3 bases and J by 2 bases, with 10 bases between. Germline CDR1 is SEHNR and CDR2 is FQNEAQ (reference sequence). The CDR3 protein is CASSFPGSNTEAFF. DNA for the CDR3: TGTGCCAGCAGCTTTCCAGGGTCCAACACTGAAGCTTTCTTT.

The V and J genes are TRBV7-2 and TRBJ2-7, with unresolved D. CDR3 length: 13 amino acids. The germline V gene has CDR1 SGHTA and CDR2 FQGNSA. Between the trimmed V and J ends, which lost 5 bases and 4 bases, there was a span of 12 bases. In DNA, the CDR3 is TGTGCCAGCAGCCCAGACGGTGCGTACGAGCAGTACTTC. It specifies CASSPDGAYEQYF. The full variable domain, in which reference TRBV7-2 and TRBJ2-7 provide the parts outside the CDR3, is GAGVSQSPSNKVTEKGKDVELRCDPISGHTALYWYRQSLGQGLEFLIYFQGNSAPDKSGLPSDRFSAERTGGSVSTLTIQRTQQEDSAVYLCASSPDGAYEQYFGPGTRLTVT.

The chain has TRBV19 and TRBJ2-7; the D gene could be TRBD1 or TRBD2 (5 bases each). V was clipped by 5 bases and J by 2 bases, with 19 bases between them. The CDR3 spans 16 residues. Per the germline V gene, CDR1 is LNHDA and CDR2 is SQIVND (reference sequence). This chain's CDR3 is CASSSPGRGPTYEQYF. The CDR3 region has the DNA TGTGCCAGTAGTTCCCCAGGACGGGGCCCCACCTACGAGCAGTACTTC.

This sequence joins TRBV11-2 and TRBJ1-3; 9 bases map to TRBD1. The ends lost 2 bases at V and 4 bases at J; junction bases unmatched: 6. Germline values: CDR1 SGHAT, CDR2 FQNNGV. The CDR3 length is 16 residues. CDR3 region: CASSLYRGPDGNTIYF. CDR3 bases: TGTGCCAGCAGCTTATACAGGGGGCCAGACGGAAACACCATATATTTT.

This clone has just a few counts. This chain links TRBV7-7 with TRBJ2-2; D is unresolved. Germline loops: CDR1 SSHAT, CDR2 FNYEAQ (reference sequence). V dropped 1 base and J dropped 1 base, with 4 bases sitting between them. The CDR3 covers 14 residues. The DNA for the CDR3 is TGTGCCAGCAGCTTAGACAAGAACACCGGGGAGCTGTTTTTT. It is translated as CASSLDKNTGELFF.

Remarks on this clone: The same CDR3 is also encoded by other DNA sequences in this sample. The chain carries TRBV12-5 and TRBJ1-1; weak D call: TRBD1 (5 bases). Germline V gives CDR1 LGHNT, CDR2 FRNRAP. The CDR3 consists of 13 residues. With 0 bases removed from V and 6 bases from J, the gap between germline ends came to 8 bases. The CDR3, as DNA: TGTGCTAGTGGTTTGGTACGGGGCCCTGAAGCTTTCTTT. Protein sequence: CASGLVRGPEAFF. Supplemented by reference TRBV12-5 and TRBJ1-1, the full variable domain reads DARVTQTPRHKVTEMGQEVTMRCQPILGHNTVFWYRQTMMQGLELLAYFRNRAPLDDSGMPKDRFSAEMPDATLATLKIQPSEPRDSAVYFCASGLVRGPEAFFGQGTRLTVV.

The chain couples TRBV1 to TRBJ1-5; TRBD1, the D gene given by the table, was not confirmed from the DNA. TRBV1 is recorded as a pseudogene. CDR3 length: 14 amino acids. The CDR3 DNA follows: TGCACCAGCAGCCAACTTACAGGAGAACAGCCCCAGCATTTT. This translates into CTSSQLTGEQPQHF.

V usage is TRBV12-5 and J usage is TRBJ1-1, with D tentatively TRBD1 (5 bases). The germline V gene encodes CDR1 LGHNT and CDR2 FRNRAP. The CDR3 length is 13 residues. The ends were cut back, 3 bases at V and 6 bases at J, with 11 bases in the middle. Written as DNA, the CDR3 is TGTGCTAGTGGTTTAATCCGGGGGGCTGAAGCTTTCTTT. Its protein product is CASGLIRGAEAFF.

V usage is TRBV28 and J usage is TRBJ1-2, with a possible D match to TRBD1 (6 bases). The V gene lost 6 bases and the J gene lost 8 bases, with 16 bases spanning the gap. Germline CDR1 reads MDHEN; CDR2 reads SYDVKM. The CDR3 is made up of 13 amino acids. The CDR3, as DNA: TGTGCCAGCAGCCAAACAGGGTTGGACGGCTACACCTTC. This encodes CASSQTGLDGYTF.

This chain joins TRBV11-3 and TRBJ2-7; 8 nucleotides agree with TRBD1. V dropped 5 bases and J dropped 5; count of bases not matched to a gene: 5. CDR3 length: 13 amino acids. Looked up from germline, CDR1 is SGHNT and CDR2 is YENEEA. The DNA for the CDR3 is TGTGCCAGCAGCCCCGGACAGGGCCACGAGCAGTACTTC. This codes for CASSPGQGHEQYF.

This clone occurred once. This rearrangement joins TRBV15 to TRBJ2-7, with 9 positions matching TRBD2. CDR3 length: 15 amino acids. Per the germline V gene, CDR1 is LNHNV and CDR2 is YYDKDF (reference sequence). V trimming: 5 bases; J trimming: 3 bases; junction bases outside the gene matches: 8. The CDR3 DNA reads TGTGCCACCAGCCGAGCGGTAGCGGGGGACTACGAGCAGTACTTC. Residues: CATSRAVAGDYEQYF.

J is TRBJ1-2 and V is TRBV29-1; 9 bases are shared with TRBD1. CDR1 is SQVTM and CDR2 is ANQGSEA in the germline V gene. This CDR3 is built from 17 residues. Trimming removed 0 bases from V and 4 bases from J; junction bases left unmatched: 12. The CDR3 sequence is CSVEDLTGGPGGYGYTF. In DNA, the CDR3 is TGCAGCGTTGAAGATTTAACAGGGGGCCCTGGGGGCTATGGCTACACCTTC.

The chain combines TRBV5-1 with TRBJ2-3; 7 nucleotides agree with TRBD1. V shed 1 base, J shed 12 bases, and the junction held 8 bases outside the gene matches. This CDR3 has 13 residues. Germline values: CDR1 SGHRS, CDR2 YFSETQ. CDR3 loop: CASSLRRDSIQYF. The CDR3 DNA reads TGCGCCAGCAGCTTGCGCCGGGACAGTATACAGTATTTT.

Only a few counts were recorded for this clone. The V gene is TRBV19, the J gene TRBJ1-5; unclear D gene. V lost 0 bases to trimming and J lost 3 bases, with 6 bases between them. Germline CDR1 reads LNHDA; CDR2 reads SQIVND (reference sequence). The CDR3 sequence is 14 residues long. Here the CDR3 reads CASSIDSFNQPQHF. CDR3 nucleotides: TGTGCCAGTAGTATAGACAGCTTCAATCAGCCCCAGCATTTT.

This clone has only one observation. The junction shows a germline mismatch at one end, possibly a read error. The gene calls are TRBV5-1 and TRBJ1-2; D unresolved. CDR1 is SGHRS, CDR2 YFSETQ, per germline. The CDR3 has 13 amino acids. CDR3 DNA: TGCGCCAGCAGCTTGTCAAGGGAATCTGGCTGCACCTTC. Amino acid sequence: CASSLSRESGCTF.